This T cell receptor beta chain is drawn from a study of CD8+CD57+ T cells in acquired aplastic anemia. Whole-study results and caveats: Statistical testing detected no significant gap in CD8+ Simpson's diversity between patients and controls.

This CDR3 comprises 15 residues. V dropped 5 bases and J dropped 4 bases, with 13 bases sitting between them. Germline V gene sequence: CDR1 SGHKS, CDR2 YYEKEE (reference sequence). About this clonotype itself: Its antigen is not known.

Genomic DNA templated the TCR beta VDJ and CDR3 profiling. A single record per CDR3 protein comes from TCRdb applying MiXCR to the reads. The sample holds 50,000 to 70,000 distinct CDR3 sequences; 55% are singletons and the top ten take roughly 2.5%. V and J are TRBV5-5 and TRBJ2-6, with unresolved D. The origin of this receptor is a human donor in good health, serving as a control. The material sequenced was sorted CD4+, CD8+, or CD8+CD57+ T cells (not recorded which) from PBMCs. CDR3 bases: TGTGCCAGCAGTTCCTGGGCTACAGGGGCCAACGTCCTGACTTTC. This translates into CASSSWATGANVLTF.